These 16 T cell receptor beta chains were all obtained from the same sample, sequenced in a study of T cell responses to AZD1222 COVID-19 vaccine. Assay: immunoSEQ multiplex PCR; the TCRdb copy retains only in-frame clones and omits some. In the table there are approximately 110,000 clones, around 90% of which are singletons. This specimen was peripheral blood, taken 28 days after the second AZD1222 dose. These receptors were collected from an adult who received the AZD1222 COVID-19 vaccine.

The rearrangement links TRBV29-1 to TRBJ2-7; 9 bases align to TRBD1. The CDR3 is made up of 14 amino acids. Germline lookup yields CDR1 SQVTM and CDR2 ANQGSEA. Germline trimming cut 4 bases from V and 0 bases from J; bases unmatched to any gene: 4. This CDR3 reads CSVVTGGLSYEQYF. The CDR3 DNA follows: TGCAGCGTTGTTACAGGGGGCCTCTCCTACGAGCAGTACTTC.

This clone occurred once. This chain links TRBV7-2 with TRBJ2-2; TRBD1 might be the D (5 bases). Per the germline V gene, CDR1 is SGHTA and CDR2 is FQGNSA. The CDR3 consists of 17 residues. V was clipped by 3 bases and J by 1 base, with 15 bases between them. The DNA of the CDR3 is TGTGCCAGCAGCTTTGTAACTGACAGCGTGAACACCGGGGAGCTGTTTTTT. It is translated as CASSFVTDSVNTGELFF.

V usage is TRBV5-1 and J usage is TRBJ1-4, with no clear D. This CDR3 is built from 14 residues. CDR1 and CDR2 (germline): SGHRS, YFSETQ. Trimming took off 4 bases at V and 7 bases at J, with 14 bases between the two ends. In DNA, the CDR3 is TGCGCCAGCAGCATAACGGGAGGTGGTGAAAAACTGTTTTTT. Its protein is CASSITGGGEKLFF.

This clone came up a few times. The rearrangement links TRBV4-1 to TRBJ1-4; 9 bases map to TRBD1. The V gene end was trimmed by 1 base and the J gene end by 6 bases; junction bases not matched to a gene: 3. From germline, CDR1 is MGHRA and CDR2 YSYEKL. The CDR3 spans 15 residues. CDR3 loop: CASSQVDRGDEKLFF. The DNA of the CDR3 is TGCGCCAGCAGCCAAGTAGACAGGGGGGATGAAAAACTGTTTTTT.

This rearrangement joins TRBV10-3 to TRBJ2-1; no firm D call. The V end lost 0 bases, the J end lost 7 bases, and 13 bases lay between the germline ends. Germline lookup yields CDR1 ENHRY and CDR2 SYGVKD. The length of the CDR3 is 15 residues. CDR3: CAISESSKAGNEQFF. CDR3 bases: TGTGCCATCAGTGAGTCGAGCAAGGCTGGGAATGAGCAGTTCTTC.

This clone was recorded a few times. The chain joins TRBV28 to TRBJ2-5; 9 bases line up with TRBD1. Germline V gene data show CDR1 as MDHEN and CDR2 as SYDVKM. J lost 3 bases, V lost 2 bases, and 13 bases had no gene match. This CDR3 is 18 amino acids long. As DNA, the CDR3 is TGTGCCAGCAGTTTAAGAGGACAGGGGCTATCTTGGGAAGAGACCCAGTACTTC. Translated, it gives CASSLRGQGLSWEETQYF.

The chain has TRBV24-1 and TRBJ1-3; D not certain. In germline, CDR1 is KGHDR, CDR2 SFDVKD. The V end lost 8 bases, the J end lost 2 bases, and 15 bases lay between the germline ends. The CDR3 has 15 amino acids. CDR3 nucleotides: TGTGCCACCAAGGTTTGTCGCGGGCCTGGAAACACCATATATTTT. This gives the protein CATKVCRGPGNTIYF.

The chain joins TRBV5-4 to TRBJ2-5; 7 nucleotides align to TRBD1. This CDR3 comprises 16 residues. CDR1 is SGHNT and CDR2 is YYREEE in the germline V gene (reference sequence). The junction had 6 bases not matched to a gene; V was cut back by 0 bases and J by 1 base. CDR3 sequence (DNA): TGTGCCAGCAGCTTGGAGTCAGGGGGTATCCAAGAGACCCAGTACTTC. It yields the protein CASSLESGGIQETQYF.

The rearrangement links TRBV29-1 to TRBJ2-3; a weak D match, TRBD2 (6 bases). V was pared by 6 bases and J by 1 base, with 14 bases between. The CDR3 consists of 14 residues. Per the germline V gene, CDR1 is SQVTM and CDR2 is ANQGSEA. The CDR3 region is CSVTSDYRTDTQYF. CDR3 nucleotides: TGCAGCGTAACCTCGGACTACCGCACAGATACGCAGTATTTT.

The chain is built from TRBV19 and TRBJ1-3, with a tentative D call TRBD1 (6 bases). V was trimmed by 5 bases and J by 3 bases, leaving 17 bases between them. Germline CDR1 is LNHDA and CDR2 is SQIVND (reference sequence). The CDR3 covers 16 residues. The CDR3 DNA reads TGTGCCAGTAGTCCTCCCCCAATAGGGGGTGGAAACACCATATATTTT. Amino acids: CASSPPPIGGGNTIYF.

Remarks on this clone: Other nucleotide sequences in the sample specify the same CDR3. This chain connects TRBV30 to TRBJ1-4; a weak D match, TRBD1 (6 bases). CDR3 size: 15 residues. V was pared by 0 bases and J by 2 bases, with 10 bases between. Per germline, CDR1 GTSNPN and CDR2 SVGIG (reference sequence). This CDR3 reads CAWSVTGATNEKLFF. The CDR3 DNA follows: TGTGCCTGGAGTGTGACAGGCGCGACTAATGAAAAACTGTTTTTT.

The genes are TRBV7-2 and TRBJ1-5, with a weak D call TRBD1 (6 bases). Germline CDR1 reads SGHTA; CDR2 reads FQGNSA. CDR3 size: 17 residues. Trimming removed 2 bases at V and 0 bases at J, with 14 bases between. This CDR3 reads CASSLSGGKYSNQPQHF. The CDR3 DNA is TGTGCCAGCAGCTTATCGGGGGGCAAGTATAGCAATCAGCCCCAGCATTTT.

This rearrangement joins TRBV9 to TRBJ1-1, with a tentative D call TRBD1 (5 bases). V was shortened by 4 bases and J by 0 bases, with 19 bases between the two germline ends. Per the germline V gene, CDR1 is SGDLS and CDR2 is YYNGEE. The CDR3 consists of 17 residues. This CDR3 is CASSNFEGTPLNTEAFF. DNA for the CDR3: TGTGCCAGCAGCAACTTTGAAGGGACGCCTTTGAACACTGAAGCTTTCTTT.

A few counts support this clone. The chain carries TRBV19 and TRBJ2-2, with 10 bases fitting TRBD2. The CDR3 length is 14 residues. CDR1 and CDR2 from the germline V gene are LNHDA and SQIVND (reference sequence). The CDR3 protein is CVTLGGSGRMELFF. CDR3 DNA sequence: TGTGTCACGCTTGGGGGTAGCGGGAGGATGGAGCTGTTTTTT.

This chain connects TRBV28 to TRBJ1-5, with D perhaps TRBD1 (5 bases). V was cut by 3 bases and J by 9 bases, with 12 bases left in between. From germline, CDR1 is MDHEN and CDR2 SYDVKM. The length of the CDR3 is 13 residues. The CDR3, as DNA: TGTGCCAGCAGTTTGGCAGGGCAACGGCCCCAGCATTTT. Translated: CASSLAGQRPQHF.

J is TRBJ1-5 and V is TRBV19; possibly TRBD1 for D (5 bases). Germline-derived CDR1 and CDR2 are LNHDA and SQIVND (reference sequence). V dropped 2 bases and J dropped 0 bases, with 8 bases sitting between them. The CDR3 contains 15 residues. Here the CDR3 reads CASSIRQHSNQPQHF. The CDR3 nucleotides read TGTGCCAGTAGTATACGACAGCATAGCAATCAGCCCCAGCATTTT.